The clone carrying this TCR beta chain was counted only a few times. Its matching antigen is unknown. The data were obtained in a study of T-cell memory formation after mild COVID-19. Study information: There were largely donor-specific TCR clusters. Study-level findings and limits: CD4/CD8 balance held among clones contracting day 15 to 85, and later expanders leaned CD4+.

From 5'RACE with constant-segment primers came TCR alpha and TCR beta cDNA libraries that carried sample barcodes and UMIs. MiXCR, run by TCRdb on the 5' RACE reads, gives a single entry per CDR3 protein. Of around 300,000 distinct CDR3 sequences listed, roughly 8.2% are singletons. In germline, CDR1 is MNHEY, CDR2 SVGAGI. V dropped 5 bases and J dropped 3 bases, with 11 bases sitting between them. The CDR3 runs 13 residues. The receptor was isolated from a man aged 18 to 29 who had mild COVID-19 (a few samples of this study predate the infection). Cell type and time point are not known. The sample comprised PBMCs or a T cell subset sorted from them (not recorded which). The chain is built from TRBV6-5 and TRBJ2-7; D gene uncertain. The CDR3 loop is CASSTGRFYEQYF. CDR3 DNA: TGTGCCAGCAGTACCGGAAGGTTCTACGAGCAGTACTTC.